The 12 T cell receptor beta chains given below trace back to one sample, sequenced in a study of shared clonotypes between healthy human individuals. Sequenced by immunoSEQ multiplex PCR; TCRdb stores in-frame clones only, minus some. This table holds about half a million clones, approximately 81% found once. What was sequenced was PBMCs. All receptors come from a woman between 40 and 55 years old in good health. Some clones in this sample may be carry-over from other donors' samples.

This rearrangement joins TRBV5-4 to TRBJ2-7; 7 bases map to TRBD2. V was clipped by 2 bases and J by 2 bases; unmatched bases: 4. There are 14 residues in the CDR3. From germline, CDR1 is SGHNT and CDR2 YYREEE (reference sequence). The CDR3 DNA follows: TGTGCCAGCAGCTTCAGTAGCGGGCCCTACGAGCAGTACTTC. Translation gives CASSFSSGPYEQYF.

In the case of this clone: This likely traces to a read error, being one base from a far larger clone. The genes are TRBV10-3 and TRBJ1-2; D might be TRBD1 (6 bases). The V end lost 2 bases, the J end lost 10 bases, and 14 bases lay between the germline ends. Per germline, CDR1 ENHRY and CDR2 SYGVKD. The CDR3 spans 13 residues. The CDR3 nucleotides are TGTGCCATCAGTGAGACAGGGACGGCCGTCTACACCTTC. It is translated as CAISETGTAVYTF.

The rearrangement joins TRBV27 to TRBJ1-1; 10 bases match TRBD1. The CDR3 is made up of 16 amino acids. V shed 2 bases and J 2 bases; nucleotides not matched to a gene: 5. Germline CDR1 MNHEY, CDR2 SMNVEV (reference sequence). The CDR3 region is CASSLGQGEFNTEAFF. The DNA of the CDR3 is TGTGCCAGCAGTTTAGGACAGGGGGAATTTAACACTGAAGCTTTCTTT.

In DNA form, the CDR3 reads TGTGCCAGCAGCTTGGCCACTTGGCTCTACAATGAGCAGTTCTTC. This translates into CASSLATWLYNEQFF. The chain couples TRBV5-5 to TRBJ2-1; the D is unclear. The CDR3 totals 15 residues. Trimming cost V 0 bases and J 3 bases, with 10 bases left between them. Germline assignment: CDR1 SGHKS and CDR2 YYEKEE (reference sequence).

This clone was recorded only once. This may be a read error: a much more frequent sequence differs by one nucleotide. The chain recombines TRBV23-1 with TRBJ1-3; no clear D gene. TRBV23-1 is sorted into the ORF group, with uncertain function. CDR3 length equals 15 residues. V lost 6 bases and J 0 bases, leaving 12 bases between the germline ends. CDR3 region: CASSHPRNSGNTIYF. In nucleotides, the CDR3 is TGCGCCAGCAGCCACCCAAGGAACTCTGGAAACACCATATATTTT.

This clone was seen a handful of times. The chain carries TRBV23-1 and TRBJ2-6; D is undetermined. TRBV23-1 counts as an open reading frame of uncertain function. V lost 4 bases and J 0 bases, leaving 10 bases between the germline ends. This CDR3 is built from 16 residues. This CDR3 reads CASSRTTCSGANVLTF. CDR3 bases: TGCGCCAGCAGTCGTACCACTTGCTCTGGGGCCAACGTCCTGACTTTC.

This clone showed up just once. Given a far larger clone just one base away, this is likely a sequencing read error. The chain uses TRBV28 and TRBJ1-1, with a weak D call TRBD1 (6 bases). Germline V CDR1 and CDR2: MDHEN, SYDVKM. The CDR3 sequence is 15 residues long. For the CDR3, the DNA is TGTGCCAGCAGTTTACTGATGGGGGCAGACACTGAAGCTCTCTTT. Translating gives CASSLLMGADTEALF.

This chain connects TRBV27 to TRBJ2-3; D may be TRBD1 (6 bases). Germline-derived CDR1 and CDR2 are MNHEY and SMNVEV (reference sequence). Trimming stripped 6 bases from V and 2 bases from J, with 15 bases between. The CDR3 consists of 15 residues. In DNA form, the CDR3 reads TGTGCCAGCAGCCCCGACAGGAGATACACAGATACGCAGTATTTT. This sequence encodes CASSPDRRYTDTQYF.

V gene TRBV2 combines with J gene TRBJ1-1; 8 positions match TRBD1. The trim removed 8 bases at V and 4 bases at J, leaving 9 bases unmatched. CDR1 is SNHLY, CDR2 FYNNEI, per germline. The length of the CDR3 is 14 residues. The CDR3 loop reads CASGAGGAGTEAFF. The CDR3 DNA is TGTGCCAGCGGCGCAGGGGGCGCGGGCACTGAAGCTTTCTTT.

The CDR3 DNA follows: TGTGCCAGCAGTTTTTTATGGACAGGGGGGAAGACCCAGTACTTC. As protein: CASSFLWTGGKTQYF. The genes are TRBV28 and TRBJ2-5, with 10 positions matching TRBD1. The CDR3 covers 15 residues. Unmatched junction bases numbered 7, after V lost 3 bases and J lost 6 bases. Germline CDR1 is MDHEN and CDR2 is SYDVKM.

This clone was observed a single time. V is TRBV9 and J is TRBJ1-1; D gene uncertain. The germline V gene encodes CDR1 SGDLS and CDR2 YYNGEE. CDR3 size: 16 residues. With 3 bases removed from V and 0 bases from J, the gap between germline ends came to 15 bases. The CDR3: CASSGRTGPMNTEAFF. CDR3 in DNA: TGTGCCAGCAGCGGGCGGACTGGACCGATGAACACTGAAGCTTTCTTT.

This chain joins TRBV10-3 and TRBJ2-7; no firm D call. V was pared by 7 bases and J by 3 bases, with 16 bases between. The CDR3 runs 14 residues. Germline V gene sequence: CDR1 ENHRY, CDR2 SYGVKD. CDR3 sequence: CAITRHPQDYEQYF. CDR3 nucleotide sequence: TGTGCCATCACTCGACACCCCCAGGACTACGAGCAGTACTTC.